Below, one T cell receptor beta chain is given with its context. The sample belongs to a study of OX40 agonist ivuxolimab in advanced cancers. Germline V gene data show CDR1 as SGHTA and CDR2 as FQGNSA. Trimming removed 1 base from V and 1 base from J, with 11 bases in between. The length of the CDR3 is 16 residues. The protocol was immunoSEQ multiplex PCR, while the TCRdb copy is restricted to in-frame clones and leaves out a portion. In the table there are 98,000 or so clones, roughly 89% of which are singletons. This chain connects TRBV7-2 to TRBJ2-4, with a possible D match to TRBD2 (6 bases). The sample consisted of CD4+ or CD8+ T cells sorted from blood, taken in a trial of the OX40 agonist ivuxolimab. The TCR originated in an adult with an advanced solid tumor such as melanoma, head and neck, liver or kidney cancer. CDR3 sequence: CASSLESGAAKNIQYF. DNA of the CDR3: TGTGCCAGCAGCTTAGAATCGGGAGCCGCCAAAAACATTCAGTACTTC.